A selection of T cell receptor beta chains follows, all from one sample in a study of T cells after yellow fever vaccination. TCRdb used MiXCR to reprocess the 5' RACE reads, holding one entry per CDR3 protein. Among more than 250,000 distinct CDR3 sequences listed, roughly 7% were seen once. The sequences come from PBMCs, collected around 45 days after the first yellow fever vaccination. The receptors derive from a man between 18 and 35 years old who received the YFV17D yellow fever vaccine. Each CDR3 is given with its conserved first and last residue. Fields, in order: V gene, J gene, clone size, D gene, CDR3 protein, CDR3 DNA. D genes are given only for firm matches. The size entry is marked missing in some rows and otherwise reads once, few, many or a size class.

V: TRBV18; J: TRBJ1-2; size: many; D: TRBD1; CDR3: CASSPEGQGSGYTF; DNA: TGTGCCAGCTCACCAGAGGGACAGGGTTCGGGCTACACCTTC
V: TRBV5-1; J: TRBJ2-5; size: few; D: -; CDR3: CASSPPSRETQYF; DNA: TGCGCCAGCAGCCCCCCAAGCCGGGAGACCCAGTACTTC
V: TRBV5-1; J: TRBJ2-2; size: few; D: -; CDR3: CASSPGTVITGELFF; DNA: TGCGCCAGCAGCCCAGGGACGGTCATCACCGGGGAGCTGTTTTTT
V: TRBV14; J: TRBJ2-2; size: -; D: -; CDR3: CASSQSAAGGELFF; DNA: TGTGCCAGCAGCCAGAGTGCGGCGGGCGGGGAGCTGTTTTTT
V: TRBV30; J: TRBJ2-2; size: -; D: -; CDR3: CAWSVFGELFF; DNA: TGTGCCTGGAGTGTATTTGGGGAGCTGTTTTTT
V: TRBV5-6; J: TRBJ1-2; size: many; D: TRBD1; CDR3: CASSPGGDGIYGYTF; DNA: TGTGCCAGCAGCCCAGGGGGGGACGGCATCTATGGCTACACCTTC
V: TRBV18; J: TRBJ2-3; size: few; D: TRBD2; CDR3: CASSPRAFSGGRTDTQYF; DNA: TGTGCCAGCTCACCACGGGCGTTTAGCGGGGGCAGGACAGATACGCAGTATTTT
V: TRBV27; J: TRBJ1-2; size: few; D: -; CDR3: CASKNRGWDYGYTF; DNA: TGTGCCAGCAAAAATAGGGGGTGGGACTATGGCTACACCTTC
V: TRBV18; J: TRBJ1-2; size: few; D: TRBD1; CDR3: CASSSIDRAGGYTF; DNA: TGTGCCAGCTCATCGATCGACAGGGCGGGAGGCTACACCTTC
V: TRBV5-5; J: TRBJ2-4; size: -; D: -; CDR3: CASSPTPVLAKNIQYF; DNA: TGTGCCAGCAGCCCGACGCCTGTACTAGCCAAAAACATTCAGTACTTC
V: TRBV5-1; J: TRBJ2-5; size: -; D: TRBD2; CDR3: CASSLEPGGQETQYF; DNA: TGCGCCAGCAGCTTGGAACCGGGGGGGCAGGAGACCCAGTACTTC
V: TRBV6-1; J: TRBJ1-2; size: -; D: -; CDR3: CASSAPTFGPNYGYTF; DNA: TGTGCCAGCAGTGCGCCTACCTTTGGGCCTAACTATGGCTACACCTTC
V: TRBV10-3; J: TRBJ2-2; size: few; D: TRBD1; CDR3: CAISPGQENTGELFF; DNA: TGTGCCATCAGCCCGGGACAGGAGAACACCGGGGAGCTGTTTTTT
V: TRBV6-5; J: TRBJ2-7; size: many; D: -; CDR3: CASSYSGNGYGHSYEQYF; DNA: TGTGCCAGCAGTTACTCTGGGAATGGTTACGGCCACTCCTACGAGCAGTACTTC